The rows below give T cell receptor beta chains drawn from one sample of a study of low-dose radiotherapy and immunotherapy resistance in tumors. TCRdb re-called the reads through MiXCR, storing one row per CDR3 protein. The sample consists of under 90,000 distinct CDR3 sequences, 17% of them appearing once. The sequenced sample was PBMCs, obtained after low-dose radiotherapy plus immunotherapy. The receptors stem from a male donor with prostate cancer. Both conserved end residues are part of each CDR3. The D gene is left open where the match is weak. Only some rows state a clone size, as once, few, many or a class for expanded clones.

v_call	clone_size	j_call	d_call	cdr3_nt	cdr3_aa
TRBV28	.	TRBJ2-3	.	TGTGCCAGCAGTTCGACGACTCCGGGACGCCGTCGAGATACGCAGTATTTT	CASSSTTPGRRRDTQYF
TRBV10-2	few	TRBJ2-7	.	TGCGCCAGCAGTGAGGGGAACTCTCCATCGGGTGTTGAGCAGTACTTC	CASSEGNSPSGVEQYF
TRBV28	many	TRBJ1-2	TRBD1	TGTGCCAGCAGTTACTACCGGGACAGGGTGGGCGGCTATGGCTACACCTTC	CASSYYRDRVGGYGYTF
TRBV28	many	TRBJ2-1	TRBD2	TGTGCCAGCAGACGGTTGACTAGCGGGAGTCTGAATGAGCAGTTCTTC	CASRRLTSGSLNEQFF
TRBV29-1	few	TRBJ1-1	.	TGCAGCGTTGTGGCATCCCGGTTTAGGGCTGAAGCTTTCTTT	CSVVASRFRAEAFF
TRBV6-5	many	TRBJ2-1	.	TGTGCCAGCAGTTACGGTCGGGGGTTTAGCTCCTACAATGAGCAGTTCTTC	CASSYGRGFSSYNEQFF
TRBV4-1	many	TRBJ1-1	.	TGCGCCAGCAGCCCCTCGCCGGGGGCGATCACTGAAGCTTTCTTT	CASSPSPGAITEAFF
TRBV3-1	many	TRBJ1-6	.	TGTGCCAGCAGGTCGGGGGCGCTTTCACCCCTCCACTTT	CASRSGALSPLHF
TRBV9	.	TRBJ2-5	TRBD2	TGTGCCAGCAGCGTAGGATCGGGAGGGTCAGAGACCCAGTACTTC	CASSVGSGGSETQYF
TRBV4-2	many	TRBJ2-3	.	TGTGCCAGCAGCACCCATACCGGGCCCGAGGGGACAGATACGCAGTATTTT	CASSTHTGPEGTDTQYF